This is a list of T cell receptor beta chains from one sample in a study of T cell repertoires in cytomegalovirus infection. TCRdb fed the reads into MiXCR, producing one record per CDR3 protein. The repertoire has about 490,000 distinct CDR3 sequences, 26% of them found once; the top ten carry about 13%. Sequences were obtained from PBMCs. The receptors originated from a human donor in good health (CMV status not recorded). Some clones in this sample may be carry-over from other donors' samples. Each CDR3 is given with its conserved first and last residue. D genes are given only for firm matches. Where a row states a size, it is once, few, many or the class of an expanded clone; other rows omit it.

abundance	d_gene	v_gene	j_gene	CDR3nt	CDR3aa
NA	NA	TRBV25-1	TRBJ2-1	TGTGCCAGCAAAGGTGGAACCAACAATGAGCAGTTCTTC	CASKGGTNNEQFF
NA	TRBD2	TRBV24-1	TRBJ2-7	TGTGCCACCAGTGATAGCGGGAGTTACGAGCAGTACTTC	CATSDSGSYEQYF
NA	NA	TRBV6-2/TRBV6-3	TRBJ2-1	TGTGCCAGCAGGGGACGCCTCCTCGATGAGCAGTTCTTC	CASRGRLLDEQFF
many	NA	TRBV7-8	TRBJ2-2	TGTGCCAGCAGCTTAACCCCTGTCGGAGGGGAGCTGTTTTTT	CASSLTPVGGELFF
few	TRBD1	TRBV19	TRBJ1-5	TGTGCCAGTAGTATATCAGGGATCCAGGGGGGTTATCAGCCCCAGCATTTT	CASSISGIQGGYQPQHF
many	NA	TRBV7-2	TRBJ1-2	TGTGCCAGCAGCGCATACAGGGACTATGGCTACACCTTC	CASSAYRDYGYTF
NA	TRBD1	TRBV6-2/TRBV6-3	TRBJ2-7	TGTGCCAGCATCGACAGGGCCTTCTCCTACGAGCAGTACTTC	CASIDRAFSYEQYF
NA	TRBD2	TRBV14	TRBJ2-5	TGTGCCAGCAGCCAAGGCGCTAGCGGGGAAGAGACCCAGTACTTC	CASSQGASGEETQYF
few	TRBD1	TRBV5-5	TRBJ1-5	TGTGCCAGCAGCGGATCTCAGGGGGCGCGGAATCAGCCCCAGCATTTT	CASSGSQGARNQPQHF
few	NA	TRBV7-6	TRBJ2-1	TGTGCCAGCAGCTTAGGGGGACCGGGACTGTTCAATGAGCAGTTCTTC	CASSLGGPGLFNEQFF
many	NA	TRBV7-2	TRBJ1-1	TGTGCCAGCAGCTTAGATCCGGGCATGAACACTGAAGCTTTCTTT	CASSLDPGMNTEAFF